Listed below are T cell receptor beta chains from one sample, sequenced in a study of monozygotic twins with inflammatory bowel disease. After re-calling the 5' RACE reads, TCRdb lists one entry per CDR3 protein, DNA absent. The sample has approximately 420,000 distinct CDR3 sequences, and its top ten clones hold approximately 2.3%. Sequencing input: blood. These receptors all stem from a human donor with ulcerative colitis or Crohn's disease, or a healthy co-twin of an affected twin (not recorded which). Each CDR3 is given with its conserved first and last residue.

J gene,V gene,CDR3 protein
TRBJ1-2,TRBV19,CASSMRPSYGYTF
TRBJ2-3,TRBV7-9,CASTAWGGSTDTQYF
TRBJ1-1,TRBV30,CAWTGSFMNTEAFF
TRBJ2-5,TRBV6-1,CASSEQPVGGGETQYF
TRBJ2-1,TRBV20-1,CSARAAGTSGYNEQFF
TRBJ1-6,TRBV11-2,CASSLGGTGYNSPLHF
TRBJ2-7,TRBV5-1,CASSSTTGSYEQYF
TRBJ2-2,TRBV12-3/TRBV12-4,CASSLGWLAGAGGELFF
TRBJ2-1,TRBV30,CAWINGGEQFF
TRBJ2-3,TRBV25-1,CASSEGAATTTDTQYF
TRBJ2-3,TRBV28,CASSGENLDTQYF
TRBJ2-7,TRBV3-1,CASSQGWTGLEQYF
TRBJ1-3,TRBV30,CAWSEGDLGTIYF
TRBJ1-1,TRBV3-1,CASSQELGKKAFF
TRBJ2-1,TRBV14,CASTNLAEDGSSYNEQFF
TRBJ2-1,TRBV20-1,CSAIGAGPNEQFF
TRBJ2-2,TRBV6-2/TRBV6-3,CASSYSLSNTGELFF
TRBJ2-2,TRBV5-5,CASSTKDPNTGELFF
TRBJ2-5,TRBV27,CASSLSWGETQYF
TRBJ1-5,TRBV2,CASKVGPYGDQPQHF
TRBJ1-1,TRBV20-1,CSASRQDTEAFF
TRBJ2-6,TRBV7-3,CASSLFAGGVGANVLTF
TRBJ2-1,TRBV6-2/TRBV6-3,CASSYSPAGGLYNEQFF
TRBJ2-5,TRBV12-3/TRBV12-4,CASSWTGETQYF
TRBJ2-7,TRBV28,CASSLSPDYEQYF
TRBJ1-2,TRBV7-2,CASSLDGGLIGYTF
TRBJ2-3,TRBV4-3,CASSHTGMDTQYF
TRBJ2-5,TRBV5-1,CASSEGGQETQYF
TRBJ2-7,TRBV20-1,CSAILAGVSYEQYF
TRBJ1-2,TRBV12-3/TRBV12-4,CASSWGAGDYGYTF
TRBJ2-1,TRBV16,CASSPSAKQFF
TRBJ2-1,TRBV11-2,CASSRGLVDNEQFF
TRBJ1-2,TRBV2,CASSGPFLWRDGTVANYGYTF
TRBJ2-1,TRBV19,CASHSGSFYNEQFF
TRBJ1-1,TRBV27,CASSSPGINTEAFF
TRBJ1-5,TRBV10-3,CAISDSGADYNQPQHF
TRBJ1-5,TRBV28,CASRNRYFNQPQHF
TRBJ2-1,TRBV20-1,CSASKRAGALGEQFF
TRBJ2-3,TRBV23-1,CASSQTRYGEGTDTQYF
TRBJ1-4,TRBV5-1,CASSLAMGATNEKLFF
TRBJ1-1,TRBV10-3,CAISDGGLNTEAFF
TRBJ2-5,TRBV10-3,CAISASLRDYEQETQYF
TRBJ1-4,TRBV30,CAWVGPNEKLFF
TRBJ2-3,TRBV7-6,CASTGVEDTQYF
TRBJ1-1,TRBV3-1,CASRARDGNTEAFF
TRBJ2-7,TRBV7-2,CASSSAYEQYF
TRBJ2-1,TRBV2,CASSEAQDRRLNEQFF
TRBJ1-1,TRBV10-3,CAIRETAPTEAFF
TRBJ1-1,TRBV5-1,CASSLSGYTEAFF
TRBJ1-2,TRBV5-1,CASSLSPTEWDGYTF
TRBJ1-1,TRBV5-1,CASSLAAMNTEAFF
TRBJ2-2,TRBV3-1,CASTPTSVVGELFF
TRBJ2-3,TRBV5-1,CASSLSGLVLAADTQYF
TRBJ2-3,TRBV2,CASSPGLVSTDTQYF
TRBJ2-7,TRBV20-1,CSARNPGLSEQYF
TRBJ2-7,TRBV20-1,CSARDMASGRGYEQYF